This entry lists 18 T cell receptor beta chains sequenced from one sample in a study of T cells in Graves' hyperthyroidism and ophthalmopathy. Authors of the study amplified TCR beta CDR3 regions from RNA transcripts. Carried out on the TCR CDR3, a first-round RT-PCR used the HTBI primer set. From the multiplex PCR reads, TCRdb called clonotypes with MiXCR, one entry per CDR3 protein. The repertoire holds some 500,000 distinct CDR3 sequences, with approximately 14% as singletons. Sequencing input: blood. Receptors were obtained from a woman under 30 with Graves' hyperthyroidism.

This clonotype came up many times. The chain couples TRBV5-8 to TRBJ1-2, with 9 nucleotides matching TRBD1. Per germline, CDR1 SGHTS and CDR2 YDEGEE. The CDR3 is 14 residues long. With V trimmed by 5 bases and J by 5 bases, 7 bases remained unmatched. The CDR3 DNA is TGTGCCAGCAGTAATACAGGGGGCACGTATGGCTACACCTTC. The encoded protein is CASSNTGGTYGYTF.

The genes are TRBV20-1 and TRBJ1-1; D not certain. The germline CDR1 and CDR2 sequences are DFQATT and SNEGSKA (reference sequence). This CDR3 has 12 amino acids. Trimming left V 1 base short and J 5 bases short, with 8 bases between. CDR3 DNA: TGCAGTGCTAGAGGGCGGGTGACTGAAGCTTTCTTT. Amino acids: CSARGRVTEAFF.

Remarks on this clonotype: A single base separates this from a much larger clone, so it may be a read error. Since the CDR3 does not end with the conserved phenylalanine or tryptophan, this likely comes from a read error. J is TRBJ1-2 and V is TRBV27, with 7 positions matching TRBD1. From germline, CDR1 is MNHEY and CDR2 SMNVEV (reference sequence). The CDR3 sequence is 12 residues long. The CDR3 DNA follows: TGTGAACGGACAGGACCCGGCTATGGCTACACCTCC. Translating it yields CERTGPGYGYTS.

This clonotype was picked up a small number of times. The rearrangement links TRBV5-1 to TRBJ1-5; D is unclear. V lost 0 bases, J lost 6 bases, and 13 bases lay in between. CDR1 is SGHRS and CDR2 is YFSETQ in the germline V gene. This CDR3 is 15 amino acids long. The CDR3 DNA reads TGCGCCAGCAGCTTGGCCGGGAGGGCGGGTCAGCCCCAGCATTTT. As protein: CASSLAGRAGQPQHF.

This clonotype was detected only a few times. This sequence joins TRBV27 and TRBJ2-1; the D is unclear. Per the germline V gene, CDR1 is MNHEY and CDR2 is SMNVEV (reference sequence). V was clipped by 5 bases and J by 5 bases, with 10 bases between them. The CDR3 is made up of 13 amino acids. CDR3 in amino acids: CASSLSSDNEQFF. CDR3 DNA sequence: TGTGCCAGCAGTCTTAGTTCAGACAATGAGCAGTTCTTC.

This clonotype was detected many times. V is TRBV11-2 and J is TRBJ2-7; 11 bases are a match to TRBD2. The junction had 10 bases not matched to a gene; V was cut back by 5 bases and J by 4 bases. This CDR3 spans 16 amino acids. From germline, CDR1 is SGHAT and CDR2 FQNNGV. The CDR3 sequence: CASSGDVAGGSYEQYV. CDR3 bases: TGTGCCAGCAGCGGAGATGTAGCGGGAGGGTCTTACGAGCAGTACGTC.

At least ten counts were recorded for this clonotype. The CDR3 spells CAGRDSRYGYTF. The CDR3 DNA sequence: TGTGCCGGCCGGGACAGCCGCTATGGCTACACCTTC. J is TRBJ1-2 and V is TRBV30; 7 nucleotides agree with TRBD1. Germline values: CDR1 GTSNPN, CDR2 SVGIG (reference sequence). V was pared by 8 bases and J by 4 bases, with 7 bases of the junction left unmatched. CDR3 length: 12 residues.

This clonotype was seen at least ten times. The chain has TRBV11-2 and TRBJ2-1; 10 nucleotides line up with TRBD2. This CDR3 has 17 residues. V gave up 5 bases and J gave up 4 bases; unmatched junction bases: 11. CDR1 SGHAT and CDR2 FQNNGV come from the germline V gene. CDR3 DNA: TGTGCCAGCAGCCCGCGTAAAGCGGGAGGGAGTTACAATGAGCAGTTCTTC. Protein: CASSPRKAGGSYNEQFF.

This clonotype was counted ten times or more. The CDR3 DNA reads as TGTGCCACCCCTGACCGAGGGGAGCGGGGGGACTACGAGCAGTACGTC. This gives the protein CATPDRGERGDYEQYV. The genes are TRBV24-1 and TRBJ2-7; 9 nucleotides match TRBD2. Unmatched junction bases numbered 14, after V lost 9 bases and J lost 3 bases. The CDR3 loop spans 16 amino acids. The germline V gene has CDR1 KGHDR and CDR2 SFDVKD.

The sample holds a few counts of this clonotype. The chain is built from TRBV18 and TRBJ2-7; D not resolved. V lost 3 bases and J 3 bases, leaving 6 bases between the germline ends. The CDR3 runs to 12 residues. The germline V gene encodes CDR1 KGHSH and CDR2 LQKENI. DNA for the CDR3: TGTGCCAGCTCACCCGGAAGCTACGAGCAGTACGTC. It specifies CASSPGSYEQYV.

This clonotype was observed a few times. The rearrangement links TRBV20-1 to TRBJ2-5; D is perhaps TRBD1 (5 bases). V shed 5 bases and J shed 3 bases, with 10 bases lying between them. CDR3 length equals 12 residues. Germline lookup yields CDR1 DFQATT and CDR2 SNEGSKA (reference sequence). CDR3: CSAGAREETQYF. The CDR3 DNA reads as TGCAGTGCTGGGGCCAGGGAAGAGACCCAGTACTTC.

This clonotype was recorded many times. J is TRBJ2-7 and V is TRBV30, with no clear D. V was clipped by 4 bases and J by 5 bases, with 6 bases between them. The CDR3 has 10 amino acids. Germline V gene sequence: CDR1 GTSNPN, CDR2 SVGIG (reference sequence). The CDR3 protein is CAWMGNEQYF. The CDR3 nucleotides read TGTGCCTGGATGGGAAACGAGCAGTACTTC.

V is TRBV5-1 and J is TRBJ2-5; tentatively, D is TRBD2 (5 bases). Deletions cut 5 bases from V and 4 bases from J, with 12 bases between. Germline V gives CDR1 SGHRS, CDR2 YFSETQ. This CDR3 is built from 13 residues. CDR3 sequence: CASRFGLGETQYF. The DNA of the CDR3 is TGCGCCAGCAGGTTCGGACTGGGAGAGACCCAGTACTTC.

This clonotype was observed at least ten times. The gene calls are TRBV6-2 or TRBV6-3 and TRBJ2-5, with TRBD2 identical over 11 bases. The CDR3 sequence is 17 residues long. Germline CDR1 MNHEY, CDR2 SVGEGT. The junction had 3 bases not matched to a gene; V was cut back by 0 bases and J by 0 bases. As DNA, the CDR3 is TGTGCCAGCAGTTACTCCAGGACTAGCGGGCACCAAGAGACCCAGTACTTC. This gives the protein CASSYSRTSGHQETQYF.

Many counts were recorded for this clonotype. This chain links TRBV14 with TRBJ1-1, with D possibly TRBD1 on 6 matching bases. Germline CDR1 reads SGHDN; CDR2 reads FVKESK. CDR3 length equals 14 residues. Between the trimmed V and J ends, which lost 1 base and 3 bases, there was a span of 9 bases. The CDR3 reads CASSQGGGHTEAFF. The CDR3 region has the DNA TGTGCCAGCAGCCAAGGCGGGGGCCACACTGAAGCTTTCTTT. Complete variable domain (other parts from reference TRBV14 and TRBJ1-1): EAGVTQFPSHSVIEKGQTVTLRCDPISGHDNLYWYRRVMGKEIKFLLHFVKESKQDESGMPNNRFLAERTGGTYSTLKVQPAELEDSGVYFCASSQGGGHTEAFFGQGTRLTVV.

Many counts were recorded for this clonotype. The chain uses TRBV20-1 and TRBJ2-7, with TRBD2 matching over 14 bases. Germline CDR1 reads DFQATT; CDR2 reads SNEGSKA (reference sequence). V lost 6 bases and J lost 5; bases outside the gene matches: 3. The CDR3 runs 13 residues. DNA for the CDR3: TGCAGTGCCCGGGGACTAGCGGGAGACGAGCAGTACGTC. Protein product: CSARGLAGDEQYV.

This clonotype has a handful of counts. The J gene is TRBJ2-4, the V gene TRBV20-1; TRBD2 might be the D (6 bases). This CDR3 contains 12 residues. Per the germline V gene, CDR1 is DFQATT and CDR2 is SNEGSKA (reference sequence). V was shortened by 3 bases and J by 8 bases, with 11 bases between the two germline ends. CDR3 residues: CSASGRMYIQYF. The CDR3 DNA sequence: TGCAGTGCTAGCGGGAGAATGTACATTCAGTACTTC.

This clonotype was observed at least ten times. The chain recombines TRBV11-3 with TRBJ2-1; 9 bases align to TRBD2. CDR1 SGHNT and CDR2 YENEEA come from the germline V gene. V shed 6 bases and J 5 bases; nucleotides not matched to a gene: 8. The CDR3 contains 15 residues. CDR3 in amino acids: CASRKSGRRNNEQFF. CDR3 DNA sequence: TGTGCCAGCAGAAAGAGCGGGAGGCGTAACAATGAGCAGTTCTTC. Using reference TRBV11-3 and TRBJ2-1 for the parts outside the CDR3, the full variable domain is EAGVVQSPRYKIIEKKQPVAFWCNPISGHNTLYWYLQNLGQGPELLIRYENEEAVDDSQLPKDRFSAERLKGVDSTLKIQPAELGDSAVYLCASRKSGRRNNEQFFGPGTRLTVL.